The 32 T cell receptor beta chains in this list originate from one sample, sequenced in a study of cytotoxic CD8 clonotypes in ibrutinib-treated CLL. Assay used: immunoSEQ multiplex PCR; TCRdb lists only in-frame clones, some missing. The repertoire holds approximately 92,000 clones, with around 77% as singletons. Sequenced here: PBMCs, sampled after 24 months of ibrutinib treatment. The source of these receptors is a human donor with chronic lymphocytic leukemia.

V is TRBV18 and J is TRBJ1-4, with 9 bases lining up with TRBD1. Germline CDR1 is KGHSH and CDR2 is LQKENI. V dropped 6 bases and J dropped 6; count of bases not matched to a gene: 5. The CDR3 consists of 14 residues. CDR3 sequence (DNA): TGTGCCAGCTCCAAGGACAGGGGTGATGAAAAACTGTTTTTT. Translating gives CASSKDRGDEKLFF.

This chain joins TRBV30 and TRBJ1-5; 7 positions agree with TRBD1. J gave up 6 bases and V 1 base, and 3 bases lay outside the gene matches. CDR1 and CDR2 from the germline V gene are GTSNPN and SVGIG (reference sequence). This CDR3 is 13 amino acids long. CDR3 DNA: TGTGCCTGGAGTGGACAGGGAATTCAGCCCCAGCATTTT. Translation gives CAWSGQGIQPQHF. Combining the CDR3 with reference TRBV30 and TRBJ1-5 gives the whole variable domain SQTIHQWPATLVQPVGSPLSLECTVEGTSNPNLYWYRQAAGRGLQLLFYSVGIGQISSEVPQNLSASRPQDRQFILSSKKLLLSDSGFYLCAWSGQGIQPQHFGDGTRLSIL.

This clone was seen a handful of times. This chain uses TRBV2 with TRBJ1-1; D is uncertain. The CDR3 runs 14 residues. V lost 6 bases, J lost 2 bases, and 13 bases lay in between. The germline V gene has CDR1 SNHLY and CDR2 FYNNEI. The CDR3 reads CASRERSLNTEAFF. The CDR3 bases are TGTGCCAGCAGAGAGCGAAGCCTCAACACTGAAGCTTTCTTT.

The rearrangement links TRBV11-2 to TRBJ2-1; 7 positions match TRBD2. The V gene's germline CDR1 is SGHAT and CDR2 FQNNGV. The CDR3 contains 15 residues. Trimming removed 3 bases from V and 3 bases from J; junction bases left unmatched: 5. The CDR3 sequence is CASSFGLADYNEQFF. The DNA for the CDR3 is TGTGCCAGCAGCTTTGGGCTAGCGGACTACAATGAGCAGTTCTTC. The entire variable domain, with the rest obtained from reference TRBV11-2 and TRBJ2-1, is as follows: EAGVAQSPRYKIIEKRQSVAFWCNPISGHATLYWYQQILGQGPKLLIQFQNNGVVDDSQLPKDRFSAERLKGVDSTLKIQPAKLEDSAVYLCASSFGLADYNEQFFGPGTRLTVL.

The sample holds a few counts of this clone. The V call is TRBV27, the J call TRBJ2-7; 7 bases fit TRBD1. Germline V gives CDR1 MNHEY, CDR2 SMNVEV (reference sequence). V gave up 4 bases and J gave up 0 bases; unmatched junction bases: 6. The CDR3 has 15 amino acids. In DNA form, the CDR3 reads TGTGCCAGCAGTTGGCTGGACAGGAGCTCCTACGAGCAGTACTTC. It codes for CASSWLDRSSYEQYF.

The CDR3 spells CASGERRTNQPQHF. The CDR3 DNA sequence: TGTGCCAGCGGGGAGAGGAGGACCAATCAGCCCCAGCATTTT. V and J are TRBV2 and TRBJ1-5; no clear D. Trimming removed 8 bases from V and 3 bases from J, with 14 bases in between. This CDR3 has 14 amino acids. CDR1 SNHLY and CDR2 FYNNEI come from the germline V gene.

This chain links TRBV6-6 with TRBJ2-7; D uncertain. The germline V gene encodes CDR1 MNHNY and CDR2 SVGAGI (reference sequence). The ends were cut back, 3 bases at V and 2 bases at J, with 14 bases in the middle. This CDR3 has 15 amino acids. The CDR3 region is CASSYSGVGPYEQYF. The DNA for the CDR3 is TGTGCCAGCAGTTATTCGGGTGTTGGGCCCTACGAGCAGTACTTC.

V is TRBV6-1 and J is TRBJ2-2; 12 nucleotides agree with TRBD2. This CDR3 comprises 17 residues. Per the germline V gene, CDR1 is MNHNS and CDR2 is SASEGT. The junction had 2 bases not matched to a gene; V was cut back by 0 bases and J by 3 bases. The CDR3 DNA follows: TGTGCCAGCAGTGAAGCGACTAGCGGGGGATACACCGGGGAGCTGTTTTTT. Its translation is CASSEATSGGYTGELFF.

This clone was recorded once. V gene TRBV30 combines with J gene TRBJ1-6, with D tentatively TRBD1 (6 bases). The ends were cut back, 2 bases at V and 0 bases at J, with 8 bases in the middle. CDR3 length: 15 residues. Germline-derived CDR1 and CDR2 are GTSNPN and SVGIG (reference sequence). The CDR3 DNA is TGTGCCTGGAGTAGGGGGAGCTCCTATAATTCACCCCTCCACTTT. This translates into CAWSRGSSYNSPLHF.

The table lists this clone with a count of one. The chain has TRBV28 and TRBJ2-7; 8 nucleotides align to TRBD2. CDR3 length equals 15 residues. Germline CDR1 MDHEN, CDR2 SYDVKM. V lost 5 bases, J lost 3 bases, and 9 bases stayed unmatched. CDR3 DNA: TGTGCCAGCAGTCCTTCAGCGGGAGCCCGCTACGAGCAGTACTTC. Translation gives CASSPSAGARYEQYF.

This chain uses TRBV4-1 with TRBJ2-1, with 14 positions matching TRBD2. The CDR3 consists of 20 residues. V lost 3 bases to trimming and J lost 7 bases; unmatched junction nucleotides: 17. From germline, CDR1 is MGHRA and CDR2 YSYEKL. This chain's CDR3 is CASSQDPGTSGRLALNEQFF. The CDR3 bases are TGCGCCAGCAGCCAGGACCCCGGGACTAGCGGGAGACTCGCCCTGAATGAGCAGTTCTTC.

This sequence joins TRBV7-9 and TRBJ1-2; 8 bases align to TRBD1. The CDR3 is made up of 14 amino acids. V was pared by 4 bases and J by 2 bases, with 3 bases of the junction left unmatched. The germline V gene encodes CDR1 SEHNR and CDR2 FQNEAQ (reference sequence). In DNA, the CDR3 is TGTGCCAGCAGCTCCGGGGACAGGAACTATGGCTACACCTTC. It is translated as CASSSGDRNYGYTF.

In DNA, the CDR3 is TGTGCCAGCAGCCGAGGACAAGCGAACACTGAAGCTTTCTTT. This encodes CASSRGQANTEAFF. The chain uses TRBV6-6 and TRBJ1-1; perhaps TRBD1 as D (5 bases). V was shortened by 6 bases and J by 1 base, with 12 bases between the two germline ends. This CDR3 is 14 amino acids long. CDR1 MNHNY and CDR2 SVGAGI come from the germline V gene (reference sequence).

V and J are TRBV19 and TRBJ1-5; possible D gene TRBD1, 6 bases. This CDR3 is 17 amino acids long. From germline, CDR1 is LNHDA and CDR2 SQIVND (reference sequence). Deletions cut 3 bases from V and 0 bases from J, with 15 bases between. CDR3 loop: CASSISQGGYSNQPQHF. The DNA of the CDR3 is TGTGCCAGTAGTATTTCACAGGGCGGTTATAGCAATCAGCCCCAGCATTTT.

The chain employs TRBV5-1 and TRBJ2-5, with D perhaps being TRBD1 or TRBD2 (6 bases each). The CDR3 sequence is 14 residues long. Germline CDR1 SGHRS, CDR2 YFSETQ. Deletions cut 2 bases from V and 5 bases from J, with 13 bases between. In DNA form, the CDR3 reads TGCGCCAGCAGCTTAACAGGGAGGATGGAGACCCAGTACTTC. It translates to CASSLTGRMETQYF.

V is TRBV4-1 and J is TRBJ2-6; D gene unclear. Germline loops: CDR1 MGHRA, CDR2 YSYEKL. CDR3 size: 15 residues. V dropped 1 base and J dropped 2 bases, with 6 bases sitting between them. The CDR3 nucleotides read TGCGCCAGCAGCCAAGCAACAGCTGGGGCCAACGTCCTGACTTTC. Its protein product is CASSQATAGANVLTF.

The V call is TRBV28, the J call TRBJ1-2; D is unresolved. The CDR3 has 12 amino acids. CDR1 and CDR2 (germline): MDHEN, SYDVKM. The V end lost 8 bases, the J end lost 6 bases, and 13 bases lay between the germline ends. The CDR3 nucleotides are TGTGCCAGCGCCGACGAACCTCATGGCTACACCTTC. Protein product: CASADEPHGYTF.

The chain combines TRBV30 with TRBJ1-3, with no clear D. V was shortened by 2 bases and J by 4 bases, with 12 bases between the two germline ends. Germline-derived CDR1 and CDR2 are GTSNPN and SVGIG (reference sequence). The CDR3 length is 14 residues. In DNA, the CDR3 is TGTGCCTGGAGTCCTCCTCAGATCGGAAACACCATATATTTT. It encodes CAWSPPQIGNTIYF. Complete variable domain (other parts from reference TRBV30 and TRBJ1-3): SQTIHQWPATLVQPVGSPLSLECTVEGTSNPNLYWYRQAAGRGLQLLFYSVGIGQISSEVPQNLSASRPQDRQFILSSKKLLLSDSGFYLCAWSPPQIGNTIYFGEGSWLTVV.

The DNA of the CDR3 is TGTGCCAGCAGCGTAGCGGACAGGGTCTACGAGCAGTACTTC. Its translation is CASSVADRVYEQYF. V usage is TRBV9 and J usage is TRBJ2-7, with TRBD1 identical over 8 bases. The germline V gene encodes CDR1 SGDLS and CDR2 YYNGEE. V shed 0 bases and J 3 bases; nucleotides not matched to a gene: 2. This CDR3 is built from 14 residues.

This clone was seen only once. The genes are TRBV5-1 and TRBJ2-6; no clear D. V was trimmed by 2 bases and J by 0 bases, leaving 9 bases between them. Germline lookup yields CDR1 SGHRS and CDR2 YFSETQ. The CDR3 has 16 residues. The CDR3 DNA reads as TGCGCCAGCAGCTTATCTCAGTCCTCTGGGGCCAACGTCCTGACTTTC. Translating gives CASSLSQSSGANVLTF. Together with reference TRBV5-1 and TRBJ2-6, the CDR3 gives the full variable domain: KAGVTQTPRYLIKTRGQQVTLSCSPISGHRSVSWYQQTPGQGLQFLFEYFSETQRNKGNFPGRFSGRQFSNSRSEMNVSTLELGDSALYLCASSLSQSSGANVLTFGAGSRLTVL.

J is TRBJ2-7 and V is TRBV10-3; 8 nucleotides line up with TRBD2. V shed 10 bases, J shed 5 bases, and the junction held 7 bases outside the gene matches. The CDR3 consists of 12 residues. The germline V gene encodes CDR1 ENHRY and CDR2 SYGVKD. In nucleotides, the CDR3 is TGTGCCACCGGGGGGGGCTACGACGAGCAGTACTTC. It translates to CATGGGYDEQYF.

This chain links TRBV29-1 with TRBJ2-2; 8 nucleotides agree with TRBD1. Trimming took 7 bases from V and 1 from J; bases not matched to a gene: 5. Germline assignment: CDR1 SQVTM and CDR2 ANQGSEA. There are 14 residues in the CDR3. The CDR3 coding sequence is TGCAGCGCCAAGGGGACAGGGAACACCGGGGAGCTGTTTTTT. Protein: CSAKGTGNTGELFF.

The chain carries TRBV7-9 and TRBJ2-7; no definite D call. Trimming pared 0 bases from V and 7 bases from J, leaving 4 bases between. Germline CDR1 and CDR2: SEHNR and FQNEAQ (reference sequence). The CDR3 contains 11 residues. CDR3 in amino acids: CASSLAVEQYF. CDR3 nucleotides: TGTGCCAGCAGCTTAGCGGTTGAGCAGTACTTC.

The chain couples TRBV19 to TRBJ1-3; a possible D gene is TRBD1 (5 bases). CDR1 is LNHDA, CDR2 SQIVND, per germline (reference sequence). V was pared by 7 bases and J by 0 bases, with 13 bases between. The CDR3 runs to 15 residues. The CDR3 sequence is CASNRQPTSGNTIYF. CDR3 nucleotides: TGTGCCAGTAACCGACAGCCCACCTCTGGAAACACCATATATTTT. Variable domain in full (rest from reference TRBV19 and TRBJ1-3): DGGITQSPKYLFRKEGQNVTLSCEQNLNHDAMYWYRQDPGQGLRLIYYSQIVNDFQKGDIAEGYSVSREKKESFPLTVTSAQKNPTAFYLCASNRQPTSGNTIYFGEGSWLTVV.

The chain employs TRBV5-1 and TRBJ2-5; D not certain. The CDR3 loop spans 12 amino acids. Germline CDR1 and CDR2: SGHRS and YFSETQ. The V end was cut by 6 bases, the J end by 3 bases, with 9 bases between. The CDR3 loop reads CASTETEETQYF. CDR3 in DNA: TGCGCCAGCACAGAGACCGAAGAGACCCAGTACTTC. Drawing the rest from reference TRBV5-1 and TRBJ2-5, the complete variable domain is KAGVTQTPRYLIKTRGQQVTLSCSPISGHRSVSWYQQTPGQGLQFLFEYFSETQRNKGNFPGRFSGRQFSNSRSEMNVSTLELGDSALYLCASTETEETQYFGPGTRLLVL.

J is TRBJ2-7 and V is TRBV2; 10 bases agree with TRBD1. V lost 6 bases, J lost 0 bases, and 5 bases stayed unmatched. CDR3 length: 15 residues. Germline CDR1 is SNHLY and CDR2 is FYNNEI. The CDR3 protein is CASRTWTGGSYEQYF. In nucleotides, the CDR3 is TGTGCCAGCAGGACGTGGACAGGGGGCTCCTACGAGCAGTACTTC. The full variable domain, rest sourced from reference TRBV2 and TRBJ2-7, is EPEVTQTPSHQVTQMGQEVILRCVPISNHLYFYWYRQILGQKVEFLVSFYNNEISEKSEIFDDQFSVERPDGSNFTLKIRSTKLEDSAMYFCASRTWTGGSYEQYFGPGTRLTVT.

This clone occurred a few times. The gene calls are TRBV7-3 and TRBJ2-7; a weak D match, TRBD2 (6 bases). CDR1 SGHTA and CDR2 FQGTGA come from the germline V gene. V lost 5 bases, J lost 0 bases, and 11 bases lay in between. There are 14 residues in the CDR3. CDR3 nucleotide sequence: TGTGCCAGCAGCCCCCGGGGGAGCTCCTACGAGCAGTACTTC. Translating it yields CASSPRGSSYEQYF.

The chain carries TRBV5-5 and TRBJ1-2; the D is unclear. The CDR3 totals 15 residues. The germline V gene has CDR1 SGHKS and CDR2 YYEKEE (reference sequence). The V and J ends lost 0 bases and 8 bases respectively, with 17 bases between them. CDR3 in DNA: TGTGCCAGCAGCTTGGACCACCGGGGAGAAGTGGGCTACACCTTC. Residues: CASSLDHRGEVGYTF.

The CDR3 region is CAWSPGGTDTQYF. CDR3 nucleotide sequence: TGTGCCTGGAGTCCGGGGGGCACAGATACGCAGTATTTT. The rearrangement links TRBV30 to TRBJ2-3, with D perhaps TRBD2 (6 bases). The germline V gene has CDR1 GTSNPN and CDR2 SVGIG (reference sequence). Trimming shortened V by 2 bases and J by 1 base, and 7 bases separated the two germline ends. The CDR3 runs to 13 residues.

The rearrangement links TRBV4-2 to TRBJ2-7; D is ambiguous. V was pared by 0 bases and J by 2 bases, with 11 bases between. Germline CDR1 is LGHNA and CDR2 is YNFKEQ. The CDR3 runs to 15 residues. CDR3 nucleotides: TGTGCCAGCAGCCAAGATCTGCGCGCAACCTACGAGCAGTACTTC. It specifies CASSQDLRATYEQYF.

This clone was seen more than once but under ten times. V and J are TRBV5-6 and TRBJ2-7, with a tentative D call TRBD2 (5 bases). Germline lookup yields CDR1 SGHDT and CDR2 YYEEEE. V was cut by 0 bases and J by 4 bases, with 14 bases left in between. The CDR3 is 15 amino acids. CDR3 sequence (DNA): TGTGCCAGCAGCTTGGCCGTGGACTCCATTTACGAGCAGTACTTC. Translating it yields CASSLAVDSIYEQYF.

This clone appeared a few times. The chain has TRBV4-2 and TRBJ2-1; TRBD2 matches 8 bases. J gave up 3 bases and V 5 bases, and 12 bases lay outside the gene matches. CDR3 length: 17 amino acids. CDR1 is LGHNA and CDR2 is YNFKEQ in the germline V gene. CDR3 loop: CASSLGGLAGVYNEQFF. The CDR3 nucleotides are TGTGCCAGCAGCTTGGGCGGTCTAGCGGGTGTCTACAATGAGCAGTTCTTC.